The entry below describes one T cell receptor (beta chain). The sample comes from a study of cytomegalovirus exposure and HLA in healthy donors. With 60 Vbeta and 13 Jbeta primers, the PCR was carried out. The table came from immunoSEQ multiplex PCR; TCRdb's copy has only in-frame clones and leaves some out. The table has around 91,000 clones, just under 80% seen once. The ends lost 10 bases at V and 3 bases at J; junction bases unmatched: 17. The CDR3 totals 16 residues. The V gene's germline CDR1 is ENHRY and CDR2 SYGVKD. Sequenced input: PBMCs. The V call is TRBV10-3, the J call TRBJ2-7; 8 bases are a match to TRBD2. This sequence originates from a male donor in good health and CMV-seropositive. In DNA, the CDR3 is TGTGCCACCGCCAAACAGGGAGAGCGGGAGAACTACGAGCAGTACTTC. Its translation: CATAKQGERENYEQYF.